These T cell receptor beta chains were read from a single sample in a study of control samples from healthy donors and cancer patients. Assay: immunoSEQ multiplex PCR; the TCRdb copy retains only in-frame clones and omits some. The sample has 100,000 to 120,000 clones, approximately 88% seen once. Sequencing was performed on PBMCs. The receptors come from a woman between 55 and 75 years old with lung cancer. Each CDR3 is given with its conserved first and last residue. D genes are given only for firm matches. Size tells how often a clone was seen (once, few, many) or the class of an expanded clone, and some rows leave it out.

j_gene | v_gene | d_gene | abundance | CDR3aa | CDR3nt
TRBJ1-2 | TRBV3-1/TRBV3-2 | TRBD1 | NA | CASSQGTGGNYGYTF | TGTGCCAGCAGCCAAGGGACAGGGGGAAACTATGGCTACACCTTC
TRBJ1-4 | TRBV19 | NA | NA | CASSTFSQTLEKLFF | TGTGCCAGTAGTACCTTCTCACAGACGCTTGAAAAACTGTTTTTT
TRBJ2-7 | TRBV13 | TRBD1 | NA | CASSLGQGAYEQYF | TGTGCCAGCAGCTTAGGCCAGGGGGCTTACGAGCAGTACTTC
TRBJ1-1 | TRBV5-1 | NA | NA | CASSLDVREAFF | TGCGCCAGCAGCTTAGACGTCCGGGAAGCTTTCTTT
TRBJ1-4 | TRBV6-5 | NA | NA | CASSYSRQGDEKLFF | TGTGCCAGCAGTTACTCGCGCCAGGGCGACGAAAAACTGTTTTTT
TRBJ1-2 | TRBV2 | NA | NA | CASSGQTNYGYTF | TGTGCCAGCAGCGGACAGACTAACTATGGCTACACCTTC
TRBJ1-5 | TRBV28 | NA | NA | CASRGGGVSNQPQHF | TGTGCCAGCAGGGGGGGCGGGGTAAGCAATCAGCCCCAGCATTTT
TRBJ2-1 | TRBV3-1/TRBV3-2 | NA | NA | CASSQAAGTQGDEQFF | TGTGCCAGCAGCCAAGCCGCCGGGACTCAGGGGGATGAGCAGTTCTTC
TRBJ2-7 | TRBV27 | TRBD1 | once | CASMGTGDGGEQYF | TGTGCCAGCATGGGGACAGGGGACGGAGGGGAGCAGTACTTC
TRBJ2-7 | TRBV6-4 | NA | NA | CASSDRAGLTFPYEQYF | TGTGCCAGCAGTGACAGGGCAGGCCTAACCTTCCCCTACGAGCAGTACTTC
TRBJ2-4 | TRBV4-1 | TRBD2 | NA | CASSQDSIQVAGVSKNIQYF | TGCGCCAGCAGCCAAGATTCCATTCAAGTAGCGGGAGTATCCAAAAACATTCAGTACTTC
TRBJ2-4 | TRBV27 | TRBD2 | NA | CASSFSSGGTSAKNIQYF | TGTGCCAGCAGTTTTTCTAGCGGGGGGACTTCAGCCAAAAACATTCAGTACTTC
TRBJ2-2 | TRBV25-1 | NA | NA | CASSESVTGELFF | TGTGCCAGCAGTGAATCGGTGACCGGGGAGCTGTTTTTT
TRBJ2-1 | TRBV19 | NA | medium-sized | CASTQMGESSYNEQFF | TGTGCCAGTACCCAAATGGGGGAAAGCTCCTACAATGAGCAGTTCTTC
TRBJ2-3 | TRBV29-1 | NA | NA | CSVGARASDTQYF | TGCAGCGTCGGAGCGCGAGCTTCAGATACGCAGTATTTT
TRBJ1-5 | TRBV19 | NA | NA | CASSRGQRYYQPQHF | TGTGCCAGTAGTAGAGGACAGAGGTACTATCAGCCCCAGCATTTT
TRBJ2-7 | TRBV4-2 | TRBD2 | NA | CASSPALGGGGDYEQYF | TGTGCCAGCAGCCCCGCTTTAGGGGGCGGGGGGGATTACGAGCAGTACTTC
TRBJ2-1 | TRBV7-2 | TRBD1 | NA | CASSVRDRGTEQFF | TGTGCCAGCAGCGTCCGGGACAGGGGAACTGAGCAGTTCTTC
TRBJ2-3 | TRBV11-3 | NA | NA | CASSLGPGRPPDTQYF | TGTGCCAGCAGCTTAGGTCCAGGGCGCCCCCCAGATACGCAGTATTTT
TRBJ1-5 | TRBV15 | NA | NA | CATSVRADYSNQPQHF | TGTGCCACCAGCGTTAGGGCAGATTATAGCAATCAGCCCCAGCATTTT
TRBJ1-2 | TRBV29-1 | NA | NA | CSVEEGRWLEAEDYGYTF | TGCAGCGTTGAAGAAGGTAGATGGTTAGAGGCGGAAGACTATGGCTACACCTTC
TRBJ2-7 | TRBV24-1 | NA | NA | CATQNDYEQYF | TGTGCCACCCAGAATGACTACGAGCAGTACTTC
TRBJ2-3 | TRBV11-2 | TRBD2 | NA | CASSLDAGGSDTQYF | TGTGCCAGCAGCTTAGACGCGGGAGGCTCGGATACGCAGTATTTT
TRBJ2-1 | TRBV7-2 | TRBD2 | NA | CASSLEREPSNEQFF | TGTGCCAGCAGCTTAGAGCGGGAGCCAAGCAATGAGCAGTTCTTC
TRBJ1-5 | TRBV7-2 | NA | NA | CASSLGGEQPQHF | TGTGCCAGCAGCTTAGGAGGAGAGCAGCCCCAGCATTTT
TRBJ1-2 | TRBV7-3 | NA | once | CASSSGTQEHGYTF | TGTGCCAGCAGCTCCGGGACCCAGGAGCATGGCTACACCTTC
TRBJ2-7 | TRBV19 | NA | NA | CASSIGRVVEAEQYF | TGTGCCAGTAGTATAGGAAGGGTGGTAGAAGCCGAGCAGTACTTC
TRBJ2-2 | TRBV5-1 | NA | NA | CASSLDIVDTGELFF | TGCGCCAGCAGCTTGGATATAGTTGACACCGGGGAGCTGTTTTTT
TRBJ2-7 | TRBV7-2 | NA | NA | CASSLIRGNYEQYF | TGTGCCAGCAGCTTAATACGGGGAAACTACGAGCAGTACTTC
TRBJ1-1 | TRBV5-1 | NA | few | CASVGDLGTEAFF | TGCGCCAGCGTGGGGGATCTGGGCACTGAAGCTTTCTTT
TRBJ2-7 | TRBV2 | NA | NA | CASSSYRDTYEQYF | TGTGCCAGCAGTTCCTACAGGGACACCTACGAGCAGTACTTC
TRBJ2-7 | TRBV3-1/TRBV3-2 | NA | NA | CASSQVDSYEQYF | TGTGCCAGCAGCCAAGTCGACAGCTACGAGCAGTACTTC
TRBJ2-2 | TRBV2 | TRBD2 | few | CASSPGLAFGELFF | TGTGCCAGCAGTCCGGGACTAGCATTCGGGGAGCTGTTTTTT
TRBJ2-1 | TRBV5-5 | TRBD1 | NA | CASSFSGTGGYNEQFF | TGTGCCAGCAGCTTCTCCGGGACAGGGGGATACAATGAGCAGTTCTTC
TRBJ1-4 | TRBV7-2 | TRBD1 | NA | CASSLLQGYNEKLFF | TGTGCCAGCAGCTTATTACAGGGGTATAATGAAAAACTGTTTTTT
TRBJ2-1 | TRBV19 | TRBD2 | NA | CASRPTSGFVNEQFF | TGTGCCAGCCGACCGACTAGCGGGTTCGTTAATGAGCAGTTCTTC
TRBJ2-1 | TRBV18 | TRBD2 | NA | CASSPPGLAGGLSYNEQFF | TGTGCCAGCTCACCACCTGGCCTAGCGGGGGGGCTTTCCTACAATGAGCAGTTCTTC
TRBJ1-6 | TRBV25-1 | NA | once | CASSEQGGSPLHF | TGTGCCAGCAGTGAACAGGGCGGTTCACCCCTCCACTTT
TRBJ2-7 | TRBV11-2 | TRBD2 | medium-sized | CASRPSGRFHYEQYF | TGTGCCAGCAGGCCTAGCGGGAGGTTTCACTACGAGCAGTACTTC
TRBJ2-3 | TRBV2 | TRBD2 | once | CASSDGLAEGWDTQYF | TGTGCCAGCAGTGACGGACTAGCGGAGGGGTGGGATACGCAGTATTTT
TRBJ1-1 | TRBV7-2 | NA | few | CASSQLYRNTEAFF | TGTGCCAGCAGCCAGTTATACAGGAACACTGAAGCTTTCTTT
TRBJ2-7 | TRBV5-1 | TRBD2 | NA | CASTPQGLAGGMNEQYF | TGCGCCAGCACCCCGCAGGGACTAGCGGGGGGAATGAACGAGCAGTACTTC
TRBJ1-3 | TRBV5-4 | TRBD1 | NA | CASSFQGARGNTIYF | TGTGCCAGCAGCTTTCAGGGGGCGCGAGGAAACACCATATATTTT
TRBJ2-1 | TRBV6-5 | NA | NA | CASSPRTVSYNEQFF | TGTGCCAGCAGCCCCAGGACAGTCTCCTACAATGAGCAGTTCTTC
TRBJ1-5 | TRBV6-5 | TRBD1 | NA | CASKQGARQPQHF | TGTGCCAGCAAACAGGGGGCCAGACAGCCCCAGCATTTT
TRBJ2-5 | TRBV15 | NA | NA | CATSREVDRQETQYF | TGTGCCACCAGCAGAGAGGTGGACAGACAAGAGACCCAGTACTTC
TRBJ1-1 | TRBV5-1 | TRBD1 | NA | CASSLGQAAEAFF | TGCGCCAGCAGCCTTGGACAGGCCGCTGAAGCTTTCTTT
TRBJ2-1 | TRBV7-9 | TRBD1 | NA | CASSIPGQGNLNEQFF | TGTGCCAGCAGCATACCGGGACAGGGAAATCTCAATGAGCAGTTCTTC
TRBJ2-6 | TRBV7-3 | NA | NA | CASGSPGTGANVLTF | TGTGCCAGCGGGTCACCCGGGACTGGGGCCAACGTCCTGACTTTC
TRBJ1-3 | TRBV25-1 | TRBD1 | NA | CASSESGQGSGNTIYF | TGTGCCAGCAGTGAATCAGGACAGGGCTCTGGAAACACCATATATTTT